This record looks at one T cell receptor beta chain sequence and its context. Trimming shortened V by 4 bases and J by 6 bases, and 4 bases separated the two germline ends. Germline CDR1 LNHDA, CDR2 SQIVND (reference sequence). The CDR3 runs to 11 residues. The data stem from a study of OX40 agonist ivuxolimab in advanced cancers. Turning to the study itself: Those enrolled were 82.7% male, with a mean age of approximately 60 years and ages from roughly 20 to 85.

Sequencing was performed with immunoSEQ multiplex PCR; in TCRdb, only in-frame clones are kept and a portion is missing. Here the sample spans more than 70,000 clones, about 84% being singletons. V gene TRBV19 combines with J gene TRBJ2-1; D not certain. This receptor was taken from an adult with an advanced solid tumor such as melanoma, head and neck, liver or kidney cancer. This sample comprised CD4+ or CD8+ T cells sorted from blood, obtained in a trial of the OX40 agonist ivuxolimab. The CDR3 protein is CASSNINEQFF. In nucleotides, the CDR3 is TGTGCCAGTAGTAACATCAATGAGCAGTTCTTC.